This T cell receptor (beta chain) was found in a study of CD8 T cells in ankylosing spondylitis. Study results and limitations: Previous work reported some of these motif variants in the synovial fluid and blood of reactive arthritis.

As to this clonotype: Its specificity is unknown.

Generation of TCR beta libraries employed quantitative 5'-RACE incorporating molecular barcodes. From the 5' RACE reads, TCRdb called clonotypes with MiXCR, one entry per CDR3 protein. Found here are around 250,000 distinct CDR3 sequences, 18% of them singletons; the top ten hold under 40%. Material: blood, either unsorted or a sorted T cell fraction (not recorded which). The clonotype was recovered from a male donor with ankylosing spondylitis or in good health (not recorded which).

CDR3 nucleotide sequence: TGTGCCACCAGCAGAGAAGGGCTCACCTACGAGCAGTACTTC. Its protein is CATSREGLTYEQYF. The rearrangement links TRBV15 to TRBJ2-7; the D is unclear. The CDR3 contains 14 residues. In germline, CDR1 is LNHNV, CDR2 YYDKDF (reference sequence). Trimming left V 0 bases short and J 2 bases short, with 8 bases between.